Listed below are T cell receptor beta chains from one sample, sequenced in a study of quantifying T cell responses using KT2 cells. Each CDR3 protein is one row after TCRdb ran MiXCR on the UMI-ligation and nested PCR reads. In the table there are about 30,000 distinct CDR3 sequences, roughly 8% of which are singletons. Sequences were obtained from PBMCs spiked with cells of the T cell clone KT2. The receptor source for this set is a human donor. The CDR3 runs from the conserved cysteine through the conserved F or W. Fields, in order: D gene, clone size, V gene, J gene, CDR3 DNA, CDR3 protein. A D gene is named only where the DNA matches it firmly. Expanded clones are given a class, and other clones once, few, many or no size at all.

TRBD1,many,TRBV2,TRBJ1-1,TGTGCCAGCAAGTGGGACAGAAACACTGAAGCTTTCTTT,CASKWDRNTEAFF
TRBD2,many,TRBV2,TRBJ2-3,TGTGCCAGCAGCTCCGGGACTAGCGGGGCGGGAAACACAGATACGCAGTATTTT,CASSSGTSGAGNTDTQYF
TRBD1,many,TRBV18,TRBJ1-2,TGTGCCAGCTCGCCAGGACAGGGGCGAGGAGGTGGCTACACCTTC,CASSPGQGRGGGYTF
.,.,TRBV6-2/TRBV6-3,TRBJ2-1,TGTGCCAGCAGGATGGTGGGGGAGACCAGCTCCTACAATGAGCAGTTCTTC,CASRMVGETSSYNEQFF
TRBD2,few,TRBV6-1,TRBJ2-6,TGTGCCAGCGCCGGGGGGGATGGGGCCAACGTCCTGACTTTC,CASAGGDGANVLTF
.,few,TRBV12-3/TRBV12-4,TRBJ2-1,TGTGCCAGCAGCCTATCTGCCGGGAGTGAGCAGTTCTTC,CASSLSAGSEQFF
TRBD1,many,TRBV15,TRBJ2-5,TGTGCCACCACCCTGGGACAGGGGGAAGAGACCCAGTACTTC,CATTLGQGEETQYF
.,.,TRBV27,TRBJ2-1,TGTGCCAGCAGCCTTATCCCGAAGGCGTACAATGAGCAGTTCTTC,CASSLIPKAYNEQFF
.,few,TRBV20-1,TRBJ2-1,TGCAGTGCCCAAGACAGCCTCTCCTACAATGAGCAGTTCTTC,CSAQDSLSYNEQFF
.,.,TRBV29-1,TRBJ2-1,TGCAGCGTGGGGGACTCTACGATTCAGTTCTTC,CSVGDSTIQFF
.,many,TRBV20-1,TRBJ1-2,TGCAGTGCTAGAGACAGGGAGGACTATGGCTACACCTTC,CSARDREDYGYTF
.,few,TRBV3-1,TRBJ2-7,TGTGCCAGCAGCCAAGATGGCGGGTACGAGCAGTACTTC,CASSQDGGYEQYF
.,.,TRBV6-5,TRBJ1-5,TGTGCCAGCAGTTTAACAAGTCATAGCAATCAGCCCCAGCATTTT,CASSLTSHSNQPQHF
.,.,TRBV6-6,TRBJ2-2,TGTGCCAGCAGTCCTAGATTTGCGAACACCGGGGAGCTGTTTTTT,CASSPRFANTGELFF
.,many,TRBV9,TRBJ1-3,TGTGCCAGCAGCCCCAATAGCGACAGAAACACCATATATTTT,CASSPNSDRNTIYF
.,many,TRBV2,TRBJ2-5,TGTGCCAGCAGGCCCCGGGGGCCAAATCAAGAGACCCAGTACTTC,CASRPRGPNQETQYF
TRBD1,many,TRBV6-5,TRBJ1-3,TGTGCCAGCAGCCGTTCACAGGGGGCAAGAGACACCATATATTTT,CASSRSQGARDTIYF
TRBD2,many,TRBV29-1,TRBJ2-2,TGCAGCGTGGGCGAAACTAGCGGGGGGACCGGGGAGCTGTTTTTT,CSVGETSGGTGELFF
.,.,TRBV30,TRBJ2-1,TGTGCCTGGAGTCTAGGACGAAACAATGAGCAGTTCTTC,CAWSLGRNNEQFF
TRBD2,.,TRBV12-3/TRBV12-4,TRBJ2-7,TGTGCCAGCAGCCCCGCGGGGGTGGAGCAGTACTTC,CASSPAGVEQYF
TRBD2,few,TRBV7-8,TRBJ2-2,TGTGCCAGCAGCTCGCGGCTCATACAGGGGACTAGCGGGATGGGACGGGAGCTGTTTTTT,CASSSRLIQGTSGMGRELFF
.,many,TRBV5-1,TRBJ1-1,TGCGCCAGCAGCTCAACCGGGAACACTGAAGCTTTCTTT,CASSSTGNTEAFF
.,many,TRBV20-1,TRBJ1-1,TGCAGTGCCTCTAGTCTACAGGGTAGTGGGACTGAAGCTTTCTTT,CSASSLQGSGTEAFF
TRBD1,many,TRBV6-1,TRBJ1-1,TGTGCCAGCAGTGCGGAGGGACAGGGGGCCTCCTGGAACACTGAAGCTTTCTTT,CASSAEGQGASWNTEAFF
.,.,TRBV20-1,TRBJ2-1,TGCAGTGCTAGAGATGGGACTCCCAAAAATGAGCAGTTCTTC,CSARDGTPKNEQFF
TRBD1,.,TRBV6-2/TRBV6-3,TRBJ2-2,TGTGCCAGCAGCTGGACAGGGGATGGTGCCGGGGAGCTGTTTTTT,CASSWTGDGAGELFF
.,few,TRBV19,TRBJ2-7,TGTGCCAGTAGTTTCGGGAACGAGCAGTACTTC,CASSFGNEQYF
TRBD1,.,TRBV7-9,TRBJ2-7,TGTGCCAGCAGCGTGGACAGGGCAGGCGGTCGGTACTTC,CASSVDRAGGRYF
TRBD1,.,TRBV13,TRBJ1-1,TGTGCCAGCAGCTCCCGTCCCGGGACAGGTTCGGGGAACACTGAAGCTTTCTTT,CASSSRPGTGSGNTEAFF
.,many,TRBV27,TRBJ1-5,TGTGCCAGCGGGACCCCAGGAGGACCCCAGCATTTT,CASGTPGGPQHF
.,many,TRBV6-1,TRBJ1-5,TGTGCCAGCAGTGAAGCTATAGTGTTTAGCAATCAGCCCCAGCATTTT,CASSEAIVFSNQPQHF
.,.,TRBV6-2/TRBV6-3,TRBJ2-7,TGTGCCAGCAGTTACGTGGACGGCCCCTACGAGCAGTACTTC,CASSYVDGPYEQYF
TRBD1,.,TRBV6-1,TRBJ1-2,TGTGCCAGCAGCCCAGGACAGGTCGCTAACTATGGCTACACCTTC,CASSPGQVANYGYTF
.,many,TRBV18,TRBJ1-2,TGTGCCAGCTCACCCCAGGCAGAAGGTCGGCACTATGGCTACACCTTC,CASSPQAEGRHYGYTF
.,.,TRBV2,TRBJ2-1,TGTGCCAGCAGTGGCAGCGTTAGCTCCTACAATGAGCAGTTCTTC,CASSGSVSSYNEQFF
TRBD2,.,TRBV6-2/TRBV6-3,TRBJ2-3,TGTGCCAGCAGTTCCCCCCAGTGGCGGGAGGATTCAGATACGCAGTATTTT,CASSSPQWREDSDTQYF
.,many,TRBV29-1,TRBJ1-1,TGCAGCGTTGAATCCACCGGGGGGACTGAAGCTTTCTTT,CSVESTGGTEAFF
.,.,TRBV9,TRBJ1-2,TGTGCCAGCAGCGCCTCCCATATTCCTAACTATGGCTACACCTTC,CASSASHIPNYGYTF
.,few,TRBV2,TRBJ2-7,TGTGCCAGCAGTGCGGTCACCTACGAGCAGTACTTC,CASSAVTYEQYF
.,.,TRBV5-1,TRBJ2-3,TGCGCCAGCAGCCCTCGACGGGGAATTGGTAAGGATACGCAGTATTTT,CASSPRRGIGKDTQYF
.,.,TRBV6-8,TRBJ2-7,TGTGCCAACCCAATCAGAAGCTCCTACGAGCAGTACTTC,CANPIRSSYEQYF
.,.,TRBV2,TRBJ1-3,TGTGCCAGCAGTGACGGCCAGCTCGGGAACTCTGGAAACACCATATATTTT,CASSDGQLGNSGNTIYF
.,many,TRBV7-9,TRBJ2-1,TGTGCCAGCAGCTTAGCCGACAATGAGCAGTTCTTC,CASSLADNEQFF